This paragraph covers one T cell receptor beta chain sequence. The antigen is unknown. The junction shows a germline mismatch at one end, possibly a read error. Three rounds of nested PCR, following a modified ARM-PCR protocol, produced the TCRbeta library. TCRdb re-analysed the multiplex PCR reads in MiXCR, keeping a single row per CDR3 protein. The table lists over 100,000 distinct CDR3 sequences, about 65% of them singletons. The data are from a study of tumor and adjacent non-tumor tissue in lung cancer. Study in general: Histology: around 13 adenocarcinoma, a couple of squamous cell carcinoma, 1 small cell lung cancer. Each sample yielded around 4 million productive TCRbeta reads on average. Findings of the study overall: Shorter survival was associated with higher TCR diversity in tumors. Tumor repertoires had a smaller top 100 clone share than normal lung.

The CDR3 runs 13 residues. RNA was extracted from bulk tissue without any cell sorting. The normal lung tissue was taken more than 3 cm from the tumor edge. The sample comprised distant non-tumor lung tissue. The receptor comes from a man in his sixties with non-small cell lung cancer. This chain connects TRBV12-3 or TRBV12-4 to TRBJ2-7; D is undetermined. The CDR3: CVSRSGASYEQYF. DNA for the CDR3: TGTGTCAGCAGGTCCGGTGCCTCCTACGAGCAGTACTTC.